The text below deals with one TCR beta chain. The antigen it binds to is not known. No much larger clonotype is one base removed from it; base qualities were not supplied. This sample is part of a study of T cell responses to AZD1222 COVID-19 vaccine (dated by TCRdb to 2020 to 2022). General notes on the study: A total of 230 to 250 trial participants underwent TCR sequencing, of whom more than 200 had received two doses of AZD1222 and 26 had received two doses of the MenACWY control vaccine. Trial participants were enrolled by age into subgroups of 18-55, 56-69 and 70-plus years, and around 150, 28 and 57 TCR-sequenced participants, respectively, were included in these subgroups. On the study overall, not on this receptor specifically: Participants were mostly white British and included more females than males, and it was suggested by the authors that clonal diversity may have been underestimated. Epitopes outside the regions mutated in the B.1.351 and B.1.1.7 variants were reportedly recognized by nearly half of the unique spike-specific TCRs. After two AZD1222 doses, spike-specific TCR breadth and depth were significantly higher than at day 0 and than in MenACWY recipients. The 56-69-year group was small, and its depth increase did not reach significance, likely because of low power. Conclusions about previously exposed vaccinees are limited because only six or seven AZD1222 recipients were SARS-CoV-2 seropositive at baseline. Because no day 14 peak-response samples were available, repertoires were characterized only after the peak T cell response. The whole spike protein was spanned by vaccine-associated CD4 TCRs, and dominant responses were seen in regions 160-218 and 743-854.

The CDR3 goes from the cysteine to the phenylalanine over 14 residues. The read is trimmed to its CDR3 DNA, 42 bases read in frame from base 1. Looking up the germline V gene (reference sequence) yields CDR1 LNHNV and CDR2 YYDKDF. V and J lose 1 base and 1 base, and a span of 7 bases separates them. The CDR3 regions of human TCRbeta chains were analyzed by immunosequencing. In the source study's methods: TCRs in the repertoires were compared against a reference library of SARS-CoV-2-specific TCRs that had been generated with the MIRA antigen-specificity platform. Breadth was defined as the fraction of unique TCRs that were SARS-CoV-2-associated, and depth was defined as the fraction of total T cells that were SARS-CoV-2-associated. Each spike-specific TCR was assigned to its reactive spike region and to a CD4 or CD8 class using the MIRA data. Log10-transformed breadth and depth values were compared by one-way ANOVA with Sidak's multiple comparisons tests. TCRdb holds this immuneACCESS table with in-frame rearrangements only. Some clones are missing; in checked studies, unresolved V genes explain under half, and the rest has no known cause. Clone size and the V and J calls come from that table; the DNA yielded D and trimming. This sample holds about 160,000 clones; about 90% were observed only once. Jointly, the top ten make up about 4.6% of the sample.

Taken with the paper, the label for time point translates to: baseline before first vaccination. Sample treatment or condition, as interpreted from the label and publication: meningococcal conjugate vaccine given as trial control. Vaccinee samples came from UK trials COV001 and COV002, including a single-blind randomized controlled phase 2/3 trial of AZD1222 (ChAdOx1 nCoV-19) in healthy adults. For TCRbeta chain sequencing, PBMC samples from trial participants were taken at day 0 and at day 28 after the second dose. The TCR sequence derives from an adult in good health. Sequenced material: peripheral blood, taken on day 0 of MenACWY control vaccination. The sequence joins TRBV15 to TRBJ1-1; there is no confident call for the D gene. The nucleotide sequence is TGTGCCACCAGCAGAGGACAAAGGAACACTGAAGCTTTCTTT. Its protein product is CATSRGQRNTEAFF.